This TCR beta chain stems from a study of blood T cell repertoires in COVID-19. Study summary: There were acute and convalescent COVID-19 samples, and they came from the United States, Italy and Spain. PBMCs, B-cell-depleted T cells, or T cells were the source of the cDNA or gDNA that made up the material.

Germline V gene lookup returns CDR1 SNHLY and CDR2 FYNNEI. CDR3 size: 14 residues. Trimming took off 7 bases at V and 0 bases at J, with 10 bases between the two ends. Original processing methods: Scientists estimated how many nucleated cells there were by amplifying reference gene primers. The table came from immunoSEQ multiplex PCR; TCRdb's copy has only in-frame clones and leaves some out. Clone size and the V and J calls come from that table; the DNA yielded D and trimming. The data show about 72,000 clones, more than 80% seen once. Input material: peripheral blood. The chain has TRBV2 and TRBJ1-5; no clear D gene. The clonotype comes from a woman at least 80 years old with active or convalescent COVID-19. The CDR3 DNA sequence: TGTGCCAGCACCGGAGTAGTTAGCAATCAGCCCCAGCATTTT. It specifies CASTGVVSNQPQHF.